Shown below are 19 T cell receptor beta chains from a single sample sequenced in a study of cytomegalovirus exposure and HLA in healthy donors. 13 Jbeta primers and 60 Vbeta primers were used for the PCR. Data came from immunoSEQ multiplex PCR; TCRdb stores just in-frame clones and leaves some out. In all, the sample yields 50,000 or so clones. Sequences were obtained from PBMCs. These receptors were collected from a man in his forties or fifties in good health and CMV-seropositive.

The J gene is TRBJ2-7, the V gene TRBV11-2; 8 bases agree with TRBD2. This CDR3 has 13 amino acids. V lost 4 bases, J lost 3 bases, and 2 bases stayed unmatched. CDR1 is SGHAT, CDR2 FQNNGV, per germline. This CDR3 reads CASSWTSFYEQYF. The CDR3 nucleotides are TGTGCCAGCAGCTGGACTAGCTTCTACGAGCAGTACTTC.

The DNA for the CDR3 is TGTGCCAGCTTCCGGGACATCAGCTCTTACAATGAGCAGTTCTTC. As protein: CASFRDISSYNEQFF. The genes are TRBV18 and TRBJ2-1; weak D call: TRBD1 (6 bases). Trimming stripped 7 bases from V and 4 bases from J, with 17 bases between. CDR3 length: 15 amino acids. CDR1 is KGHSH and CDR2 is LQKENI in the germline V gene. The full variable domain, rest sourced from reference TRBV18 and TRBJ2-1, is NAGVMQNPRHLVRRRGQEARLRCSPMKGHSHVYWYRQLPEEGLKFMVYLQKENIIDESGMPKERFSAEFPKEGPSILRIQQVVRGDSAAYFCASFRDISSYNEQFFGPGTRLTVL.

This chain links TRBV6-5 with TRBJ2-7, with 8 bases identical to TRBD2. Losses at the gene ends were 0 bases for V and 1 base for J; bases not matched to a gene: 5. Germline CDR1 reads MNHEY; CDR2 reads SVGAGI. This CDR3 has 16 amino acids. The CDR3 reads CASSYSGGGPSYEQYF. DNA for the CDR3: TGTGCCAGCAGTTACTCGGGCGGGGGGCCTTCCTACGAGCAGTACTTC.

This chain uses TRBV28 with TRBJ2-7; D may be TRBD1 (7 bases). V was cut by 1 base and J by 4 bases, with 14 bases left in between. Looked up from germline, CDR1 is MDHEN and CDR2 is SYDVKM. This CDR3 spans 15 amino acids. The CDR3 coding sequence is TGTGCCAGCAGTTTATACCAGGGGGGACCTTACGAGCAGTACTTC. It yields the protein CASSLYQGGPYEQYF.

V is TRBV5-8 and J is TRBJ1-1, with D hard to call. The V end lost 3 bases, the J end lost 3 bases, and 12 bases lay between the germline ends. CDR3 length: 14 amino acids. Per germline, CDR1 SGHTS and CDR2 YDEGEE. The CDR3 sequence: CASSSRDLDTEAFF. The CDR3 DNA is TGTGCCAGCAGCTCGCGGGATTTGGACACTGAAGCTTTCTTT.

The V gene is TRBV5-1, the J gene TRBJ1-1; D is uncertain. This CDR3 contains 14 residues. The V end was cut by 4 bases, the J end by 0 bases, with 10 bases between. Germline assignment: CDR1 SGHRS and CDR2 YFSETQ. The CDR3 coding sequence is TGCGCCAGCAGCCTACAGCTCATGAACACTGAAGCTTTCTTT. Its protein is CASSLQLMNTEAFF.

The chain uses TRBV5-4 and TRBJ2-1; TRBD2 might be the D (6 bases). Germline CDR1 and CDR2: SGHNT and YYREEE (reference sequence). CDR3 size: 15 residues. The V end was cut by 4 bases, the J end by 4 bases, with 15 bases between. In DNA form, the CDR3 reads TGTGCCAGCAGCGGTAGCGGAGAGATTTACAATGAGCAGTTCTTC. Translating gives CASSGSGEIYNEQFF.

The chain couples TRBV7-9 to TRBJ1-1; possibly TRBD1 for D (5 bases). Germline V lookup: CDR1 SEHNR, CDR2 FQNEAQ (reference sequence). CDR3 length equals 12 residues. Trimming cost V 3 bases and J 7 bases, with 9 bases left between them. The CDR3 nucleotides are TGTGCCAGCAGCTTCCGGGGGAATGAAGCTTTCTTT. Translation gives CASSFRGNEAFF. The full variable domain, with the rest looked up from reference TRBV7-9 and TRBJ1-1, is DTGVSQNPRHKITKRGQNVTFRCDPISEHNRLYWYRQTLGQGPEFLTYFQNEAQLEKSRLLSDRFSAERPKGSFSTLEIQRTEQGDSAMYLCASSFRGNEAFFGQGTRLTVV.

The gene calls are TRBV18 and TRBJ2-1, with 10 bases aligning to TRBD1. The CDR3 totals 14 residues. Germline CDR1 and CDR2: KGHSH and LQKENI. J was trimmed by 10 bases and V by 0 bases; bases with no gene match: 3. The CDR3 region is CASSPPTGGGEQFF. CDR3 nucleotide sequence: TGTGCCAGCTCACCACCGACAGGGGGCGGGGAGCAGTTCTTC.

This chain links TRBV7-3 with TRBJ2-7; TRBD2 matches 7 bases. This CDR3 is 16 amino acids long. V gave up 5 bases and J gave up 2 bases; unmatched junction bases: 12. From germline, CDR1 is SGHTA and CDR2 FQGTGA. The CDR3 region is CASSASGGLDAYEQYF. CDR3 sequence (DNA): TGTGCCAGCAGCGCCTCAGGCGGACTAGACGCCTACGAGCAGTACTTC.

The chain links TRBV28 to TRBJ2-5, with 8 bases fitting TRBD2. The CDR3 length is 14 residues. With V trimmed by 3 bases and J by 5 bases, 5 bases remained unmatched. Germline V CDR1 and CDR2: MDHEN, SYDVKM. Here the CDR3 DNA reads TGTGCCAGCAGTTTTCACGGGAGGGTTGAGACCCAGTACTTC. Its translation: CASSFHGRVETQYF. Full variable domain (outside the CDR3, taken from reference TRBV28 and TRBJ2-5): DVKVTQSSRYLVKRTGEKVFLECVQDMDHENMFWYRQDPGLGLRLIYFSYDVKMKEKGDIPEGYSVSREKKERFSLILESASTNQTSMYLCASSFHGRVETQYFGPGTRLLVL.

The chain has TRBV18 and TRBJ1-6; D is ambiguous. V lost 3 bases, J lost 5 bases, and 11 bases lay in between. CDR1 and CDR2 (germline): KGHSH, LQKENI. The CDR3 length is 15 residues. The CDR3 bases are TGTGCCAGCTCACCCCAGCGCCAAAATAATTCACCCCTCCACTTT. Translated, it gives CASSPQRQNNSPLHF. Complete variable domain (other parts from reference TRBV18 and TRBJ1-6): NAGVMQNPRHLVRRRGQEARLRCSPMKGHSHVYWYRQLPEEGLKFMVYLQKENIIDESGMPKERFSAEFPKEGPSILRIQQVVRGDSAAYFCASSPQRQNNSPLHFGNGTRLTVT.

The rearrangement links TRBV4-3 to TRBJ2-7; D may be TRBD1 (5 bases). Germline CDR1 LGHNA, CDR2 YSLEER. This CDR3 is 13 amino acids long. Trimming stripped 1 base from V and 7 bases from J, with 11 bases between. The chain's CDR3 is CASSQGQGREQYF. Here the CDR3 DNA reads TGCGCCAGCAGCCAAGGGCAGGGCAGGGAGCAGTACTTC.

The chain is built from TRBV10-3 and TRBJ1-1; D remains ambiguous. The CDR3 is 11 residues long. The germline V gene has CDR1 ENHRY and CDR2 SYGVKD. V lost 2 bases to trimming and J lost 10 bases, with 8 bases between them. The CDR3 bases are TGTGCCATCAGTGAGGCCCGAGGAGCTTTCTTT. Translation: CAISEARGAFF.

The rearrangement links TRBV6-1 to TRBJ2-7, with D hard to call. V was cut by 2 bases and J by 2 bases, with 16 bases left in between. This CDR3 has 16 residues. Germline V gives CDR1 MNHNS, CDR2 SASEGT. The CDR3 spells CASSESPTTPTYEQYF. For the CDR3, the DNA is TGTGCCAGCAGTGAAAGCCCCACCACCCCGACCTACGAGCAGTACTTC.

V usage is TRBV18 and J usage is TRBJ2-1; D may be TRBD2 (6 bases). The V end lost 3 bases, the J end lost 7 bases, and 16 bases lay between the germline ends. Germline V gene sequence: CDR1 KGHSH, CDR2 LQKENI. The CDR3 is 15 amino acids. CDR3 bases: TGTGCCAGCTCACCCCTAGCGCCCCCGGGGAATGAGCAGTTCTTC. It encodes CASSPLAPPGNEQFF.

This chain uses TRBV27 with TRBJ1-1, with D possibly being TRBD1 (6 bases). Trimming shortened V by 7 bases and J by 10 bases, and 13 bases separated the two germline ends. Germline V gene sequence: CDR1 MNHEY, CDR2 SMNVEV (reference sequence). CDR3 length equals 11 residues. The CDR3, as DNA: TGTGCCAGCACCACAGGGAAGCGAGCTTTCTTT. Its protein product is CASTTGKRAFF.

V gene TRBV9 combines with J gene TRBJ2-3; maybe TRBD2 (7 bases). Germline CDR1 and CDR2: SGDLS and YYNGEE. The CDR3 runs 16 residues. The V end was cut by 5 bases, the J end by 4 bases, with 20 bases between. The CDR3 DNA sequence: TGTGCCAGCAGTTGGGGAGGGGGACTAAACGCAGATACGCAGTATTTT. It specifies CASSWGGGLNADTQYF.

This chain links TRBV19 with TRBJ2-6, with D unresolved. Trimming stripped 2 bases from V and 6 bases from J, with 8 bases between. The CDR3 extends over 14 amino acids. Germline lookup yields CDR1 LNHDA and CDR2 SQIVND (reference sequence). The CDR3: CASSIQNKANVLTF. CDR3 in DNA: TGTGCCAGTAGTATACAAAACAAGGCCAACGTCCTGACTTTC.